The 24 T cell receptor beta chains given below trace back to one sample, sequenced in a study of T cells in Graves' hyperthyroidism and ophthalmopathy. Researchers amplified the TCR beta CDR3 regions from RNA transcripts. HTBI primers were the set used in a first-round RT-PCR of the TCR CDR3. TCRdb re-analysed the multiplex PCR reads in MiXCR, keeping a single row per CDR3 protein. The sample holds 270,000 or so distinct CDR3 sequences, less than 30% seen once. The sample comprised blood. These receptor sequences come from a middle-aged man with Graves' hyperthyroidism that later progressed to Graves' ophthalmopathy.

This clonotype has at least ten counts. The CDR3 nucleotides are TGCAGCGTCAGGGGACCGACCGGGGAGCTGTTTTTT. This encodes CSVRGPTGELFF. This chain joins TRBV29-1 and TRBJ2-2, with D perhaps matching TRBD1 (6 bases). Germline lookup yields CDR1 SQVTM and CDR2 ANQGSEA. Trimming removed 6 bases at V and 5 bases at J, with 10 bases between. The CDR3 extends over 12 amino acids.

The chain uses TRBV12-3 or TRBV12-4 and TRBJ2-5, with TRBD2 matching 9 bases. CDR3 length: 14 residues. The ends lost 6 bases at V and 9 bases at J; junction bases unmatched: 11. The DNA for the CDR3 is TGTGCCAGCAGAGGACTAGCGCAAAACGGAGCCCAGTACTTC. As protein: CASRGLAQNGAQYF.

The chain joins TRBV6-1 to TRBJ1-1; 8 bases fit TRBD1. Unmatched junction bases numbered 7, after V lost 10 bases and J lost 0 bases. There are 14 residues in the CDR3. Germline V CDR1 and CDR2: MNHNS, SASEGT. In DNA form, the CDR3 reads TGTGCCACATCTCAGACAGGGGTGAACACTGAAGCTTTCTTT. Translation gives CATSQTGVNTEAFF.

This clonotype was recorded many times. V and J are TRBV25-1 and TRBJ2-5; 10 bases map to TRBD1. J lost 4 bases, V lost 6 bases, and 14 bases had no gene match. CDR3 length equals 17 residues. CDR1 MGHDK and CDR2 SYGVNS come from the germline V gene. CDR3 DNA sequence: TGTGCCAGCAGGCCGGGACAGGGGCGCGGAAGAAGAGAGACCCAGTACTTC. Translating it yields CASRPGQGRGRRETQYF.

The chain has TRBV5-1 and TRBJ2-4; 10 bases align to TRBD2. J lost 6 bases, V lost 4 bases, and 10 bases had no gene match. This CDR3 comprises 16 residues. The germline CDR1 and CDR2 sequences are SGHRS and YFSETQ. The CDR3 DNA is TGCGCCAGCAGCCCACCAGCGGGAGGGCCAGGAAACATTCAGTACTTC. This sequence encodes CASSPPAGGPGNIQYF.

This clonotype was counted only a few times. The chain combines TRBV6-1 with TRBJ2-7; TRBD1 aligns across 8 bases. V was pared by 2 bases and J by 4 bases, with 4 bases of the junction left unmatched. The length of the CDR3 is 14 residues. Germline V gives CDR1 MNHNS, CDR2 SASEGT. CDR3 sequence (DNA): TGTGCCAGCAGTGAACAGGGGGCGCGGTACGAGCAGTACTTC. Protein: CASSEQGARYEQYF.

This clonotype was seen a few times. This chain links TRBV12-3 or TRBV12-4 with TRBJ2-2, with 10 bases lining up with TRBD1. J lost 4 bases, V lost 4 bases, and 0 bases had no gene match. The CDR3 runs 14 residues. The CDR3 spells CASSWTGGTGELFF. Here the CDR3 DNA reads TGTGCCAGCAGTTGGACAGGGGGCACCGGGGAGCTGTTTTTT.

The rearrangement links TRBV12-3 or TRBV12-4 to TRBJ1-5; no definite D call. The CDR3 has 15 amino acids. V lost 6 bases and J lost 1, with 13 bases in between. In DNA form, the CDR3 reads TGTGCCAGCAGCCCTGGCAGTCTGAGCAATCAGCCCCAGCATTTT. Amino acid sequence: CASSPGSLSNQPQHF.

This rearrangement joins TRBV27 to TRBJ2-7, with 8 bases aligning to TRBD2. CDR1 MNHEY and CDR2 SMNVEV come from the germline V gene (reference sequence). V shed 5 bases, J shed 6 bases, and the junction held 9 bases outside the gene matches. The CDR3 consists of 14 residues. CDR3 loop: CASSTRTSPGEQYF. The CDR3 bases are TGTGCCAGCAGTACTCGGACTAGCCCTGGCGAGCAGTACTTC.

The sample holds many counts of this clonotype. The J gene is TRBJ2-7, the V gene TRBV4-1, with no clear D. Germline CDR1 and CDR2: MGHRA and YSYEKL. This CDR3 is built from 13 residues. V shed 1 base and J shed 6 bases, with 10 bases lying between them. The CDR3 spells CASSQGSWAEQYF. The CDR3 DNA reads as TGCGCCAGCAGCCAAGGATCCTGGGCCGAGCAGTACTTC.

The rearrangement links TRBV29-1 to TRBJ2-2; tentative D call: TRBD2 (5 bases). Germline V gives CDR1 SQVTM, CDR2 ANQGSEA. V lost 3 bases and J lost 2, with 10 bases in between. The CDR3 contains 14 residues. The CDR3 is CSVEERENTGELFF. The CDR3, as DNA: TGCAGCGTTGAGGAACGGGAAAACACCGGGGAGCTGTTTTTT.

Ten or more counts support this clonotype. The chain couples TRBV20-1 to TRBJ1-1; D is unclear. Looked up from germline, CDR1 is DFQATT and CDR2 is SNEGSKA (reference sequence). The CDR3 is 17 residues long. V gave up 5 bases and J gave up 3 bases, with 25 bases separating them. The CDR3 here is CSALAGRNLSRDTEAFF. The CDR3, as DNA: TGCAGTGCTTTGGCCGGCAGGAATCTCTCACGTGACACTGAAGCTTTCTTT.

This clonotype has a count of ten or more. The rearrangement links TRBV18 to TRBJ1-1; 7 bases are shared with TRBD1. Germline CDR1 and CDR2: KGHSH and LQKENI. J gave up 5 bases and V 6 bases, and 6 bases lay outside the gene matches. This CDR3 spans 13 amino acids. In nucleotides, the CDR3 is TGTGCCAGCTCGCCAAGGGGGCGGACTGAAGCTTTCTTT. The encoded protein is CASSPRGRTEAFF.

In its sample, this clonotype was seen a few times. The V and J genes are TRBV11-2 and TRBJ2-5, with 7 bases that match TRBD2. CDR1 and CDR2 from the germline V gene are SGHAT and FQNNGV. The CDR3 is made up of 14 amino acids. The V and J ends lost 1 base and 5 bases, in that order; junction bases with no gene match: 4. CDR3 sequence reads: CASSLGGGVETQYF. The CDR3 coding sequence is TGTGCCAGCAGCTTAGGGGGGGGAGTGGAGACCCAGTACTTC.

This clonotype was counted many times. CDR3 sequence (DNA): TGTGCCAGCTCACCACCGGGGACTAGCGTTCAAGAGACCCAGTACTTC. This sequence encodes CASSPPGTSVQETQYF. The J gene is TRBJ2-5, the V gene TRBV18; 10 bases align to TRBD2. With 0 bases clipped from V and 2 bases from J, the junction kept 3 bases outside the gene matches. This CDR3 region has 16 residues. Germline values: CDR1 KGHSH, CDR2 LQKENI.

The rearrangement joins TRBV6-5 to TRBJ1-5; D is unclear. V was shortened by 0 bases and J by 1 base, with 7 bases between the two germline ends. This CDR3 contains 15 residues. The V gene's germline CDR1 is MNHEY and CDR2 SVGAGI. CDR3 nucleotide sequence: TGTGCCAGCAGTTACTCGAGGCAGAGCAATCAGCCCCAGCATTTT. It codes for CASSYSRQSNQPQHF.

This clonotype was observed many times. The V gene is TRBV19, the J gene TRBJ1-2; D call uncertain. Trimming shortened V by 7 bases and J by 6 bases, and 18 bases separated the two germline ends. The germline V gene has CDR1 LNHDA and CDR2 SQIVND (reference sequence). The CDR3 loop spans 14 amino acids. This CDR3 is CASTPGPGSNGYTF. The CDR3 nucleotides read TGTGCCAGTACCCCCGGGCCGGGATCGAATGGCTACACCTTC.

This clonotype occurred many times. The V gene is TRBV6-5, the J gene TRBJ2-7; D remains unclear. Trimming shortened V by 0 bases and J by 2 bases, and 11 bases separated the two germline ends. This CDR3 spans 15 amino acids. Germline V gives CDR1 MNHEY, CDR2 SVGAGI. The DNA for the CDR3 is TGTGCCAGCAGTTACTCGAAACGGAAAACCTACGAGCAGTACTTC. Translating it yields CASSYSKRKTYEQYF.

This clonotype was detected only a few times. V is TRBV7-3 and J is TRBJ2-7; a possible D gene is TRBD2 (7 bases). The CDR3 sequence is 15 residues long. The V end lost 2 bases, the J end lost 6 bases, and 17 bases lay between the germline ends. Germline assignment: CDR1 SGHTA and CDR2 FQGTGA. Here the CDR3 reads CASSLFRGGIGEQYF. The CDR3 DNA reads TGTGCCAGCAGCTTATTCCGCGGGGGCATCGGCGAGCAGTACTTC. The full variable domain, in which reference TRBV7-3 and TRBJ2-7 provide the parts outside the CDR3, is GAGVSQTPSNKVTEKGKYVELRCDPISGHTALYWYRQSLGQGPEFLIYFQGTGAADDSGLPNDRFFAVRPEGSVSTLKIQRTERGDSAVYLCASSLFRGGIGEQYFGPGTRLTVT.

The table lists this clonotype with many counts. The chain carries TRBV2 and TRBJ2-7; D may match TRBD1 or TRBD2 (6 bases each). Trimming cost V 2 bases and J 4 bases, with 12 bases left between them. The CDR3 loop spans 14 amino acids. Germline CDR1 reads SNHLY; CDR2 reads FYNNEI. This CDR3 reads CASSERGVRYEQYF. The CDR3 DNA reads TGTGCCAGCAGTGAAAGGGGGGTTCGGTACGAGCAGTACTTC.

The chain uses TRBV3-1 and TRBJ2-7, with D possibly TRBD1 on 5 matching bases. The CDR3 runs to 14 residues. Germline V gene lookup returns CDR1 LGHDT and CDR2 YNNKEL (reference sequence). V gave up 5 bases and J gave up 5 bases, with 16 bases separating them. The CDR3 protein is CASSTQAGRDEQYF. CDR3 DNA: TGTGCCAGCAGCACACAAGCAGGGCGCGACGAGCAGTACTTC.

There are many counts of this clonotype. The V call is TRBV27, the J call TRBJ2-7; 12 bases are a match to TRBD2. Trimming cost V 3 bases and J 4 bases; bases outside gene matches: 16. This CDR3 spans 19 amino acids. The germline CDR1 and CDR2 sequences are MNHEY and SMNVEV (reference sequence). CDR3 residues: CASSFRTSGTQPFQYEQYF. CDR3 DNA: TGTGCCAGCAGTTTCCGGACTAGCGGGACTCAACCCTTTCAGTACGAGCAGTACTTC.

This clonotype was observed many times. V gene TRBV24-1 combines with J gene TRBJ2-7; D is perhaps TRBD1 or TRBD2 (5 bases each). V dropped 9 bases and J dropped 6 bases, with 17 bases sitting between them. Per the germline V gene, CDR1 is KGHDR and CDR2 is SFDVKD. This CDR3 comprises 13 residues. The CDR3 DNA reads TGTGCCACCTCCAGGGACGGCTCTGGCGAGCAGTACTTC. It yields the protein CATSRDGSGEQYF.

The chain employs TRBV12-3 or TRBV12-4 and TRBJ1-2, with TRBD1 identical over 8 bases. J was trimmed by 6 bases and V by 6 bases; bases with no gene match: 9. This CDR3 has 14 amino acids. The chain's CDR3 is CASSSLQGGDGYTF. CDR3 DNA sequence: TGTGCCAGCAGCTCGTTACAGGGGGGGGATGGCTACACCTTC.